The clone carrying this T cell receptor (beta chain) has only one observation. Its antigen remains unknown. TCRdb itself ran the RT-PCR reads through MiXCR, one entry per CDR3 protein. The sample records 860,000 or so distinct CDR3 sequences, around 21% being singletons. The entry originates in a study of response to subunit inactivated influenza vaccine. Broader study findings: The authors offered the suggestion that each seasonal influenza vaccination recruits few new T cells.

The CDR3 totals 10 residues. The ends were cut back, 7 bases at V and 5 bases at J, with 4 bases in the middle. Germline values: CDR1 SEHNR, CDR2 FQNEAQ (reference sequence). The sequence was obtained from a man between 45 and 60 years old who received an inactivated influenza vaccine. This material consisted of PBMCs from blood, taken roughly 5 days after vaccination. The chain links TRBV7-9 to TRBJ2-3; no firm D call. CDR3 protein: CASKIDTQYF. Written as DNA, the CDR3 is TGTGCCAGCAAGATAGATACGCAGTATTTT.